Following are 14 T cell receptor beta chains from one sample sequenced in a study of T cells after yellow fever vaccination. Each CDR3 protein gets one entry after TCRdb re-called the 5' RACE reads with MiXCR. The sample has 400,000 or so distinct CDR3 sequences; 6.2% are singletons. The sequences come from PBMCs, collected 5 days after the yellow fever booster vaccination. The receptors were sampled from a man younger than 45 who received the YFV17D yellow fever vaccine.

This clonotype was detected a few times. The rearrangement uses TRBV19 and TRBJ1-2; D remains ambiguous. V was pared by 5 bases and J by 1 base, with 20 bases between. CDR3 size: 17 residues. Germline CDR1 is LNHDA and CDR2 is SQIVND (reference sequence). As DNA, the CDR3 is TGTGCCAGTAGTGACCGAGTGTGGGAAACCCTTAACTATGGCTACACCTTC. Translating it yields CASSDRVWETLNYGYTF.

This clonotype showed up just a few times. The CDR3 here is CASKSGSETDTQYF. In DNA form, the CDR3 reads TGTGCCAGTAAGTCAGGGTCGGAGACGGATACGCAGTATTTT. The chain combines TRBV19 with TRBJ2-3, with D possibly TRBD1 on 5 matching bases. Germline-derived CDR1 and CDR2 are LNHDA and SQIVND (reference sequence). This CDR3 has 14 residues. V was shortened by 7 bases and J by 6 bases, with 17 bases between the two germline ends.

This clonotype was counted between two and nine times. The rearrangement joins TRBV5-6 to TRBJ1-2, with D possibly matching TRBD1 (5 bases). Trimming removed 4 bases from V and 3 bases from J, with 13 bases in between. CDR1 and CDR2 from the germline V gene are SGHDT and YYEEEE. This CDR3 is 14 amino acids long. The CDR3 region is CASSRGRNDYGYTF. CDR3 nucleotides: TGTGCCAGCAGCAGGGGCCGTAACGACTATGGCTACACCTTC.

This clonotype was observed many times. This chain joins TRBV12-3 or TRBV12-4 and TRBJ1-5; no clear D gene. This CDR3 spans 14 amino acids. Trimming took off 2 bases at V and 11 bases at J, with 16 bases between the two ends. The CDR3 DNA is TGTGCCAGCAGTTTAAGGCCCGCTGAGAGGGCCCAGCATTTT. It codes for CASSLRPAERAQHF.

This clonotype was counted at least ten times. The chain links TRBV9 to TRBJ2-1; TRBD2 matches at 9 bases. The V segment lost 4 bases and the J segment 7 bases; nucleotides outside the gene matches: 6. Germline values: CDR1 SGDLS, CDR2 YYNGEE. CDR3 length: 14 amino acids. CDR3 region: CASSPGLARNEQFF. CDR3 bases: TGTGCCAGCAGCCCGGGACTAGCAAGGAATGAGCAGTTCTTC.

This clonotype was counted between two and nine times. The chain links TRBV11-3 to TRBJ2-2; no firm D call. The V end was cut by 7 bases, the J end by 4 bases, with 10 bases between. The germline gives CDR1 SGHNT, CDR2 YENEEA. The CDR3 contains 13 residues. The CDR3 bases are TGTGCCAGCATCAAAGACATCACCGGGGAGCTGTTTTTT. This gives the protein CASIKDITGELFF.

This rearrangement joins TRBV29-1 to TRBJ2-1; D unresolved. Trimming shortened V by 4 bases and J by 8 bases, and 9 bases separated the two germline ends. This CDR3 region has 11 residues. Germline values: CDR1 SQVTM, CDR2 ANQGSEA. CDR3 loop: CSVAPTDEQFF. The DNA for the CDR3 is TGCAGCGTTGCCCCGACGGATGAGCAGTTCTTC.

The chain uses TRBV3-1 and TRBJ2-7, with 7 bases matching TRBD2. The CDR3 has 15 amino acids. After removal of 4 bases from V and 2 bases from J, the junction contained 8 bases not matched to a gene. Germline V gene lookup returns CDR1 LGHDT and CDR2 YNNKEL (reference sequence). CDR3 DNA: TGTGCCAGCAGCCCACTAGCGCGAACTGCCTACGAGCAGTACTTC. This gives the protein CASSPLARTAYEQYF.

This clonotype was seen at least ten times. V gene TRBV12-3 or TRBV12-4 combines with J gene TRBJ2-1; D unresolved. The V and J ends lost 5 bases and 9 bases respectively, with 11 bases between them. This CDR3 spans 12 amino acids. The CDR3 DNA is TGTGCCAGCAGTCCCAGGATCGGTGAGCAGTTCTTC. Protein product: CASSPRIGEQFF.

The chain has TRBV15 and TRBJ2-4; no definite D call. Germline lookup yields CDR1 LNHNV and CDR2 YYDKDF (reference sequence). CDR3 length equals 16 residues. Trimming pared 1 base from V and 7 bases from J, leaving 17 bases between. DNA for the CDR3: TGTGCCACCAGCAGAGCCCGAGAAGGTTTTTTTAACATTCAGTACTTC. Protein sequence: CATSRAREGFFNIQYF.

V usage is TRBV10-2 and J usage is TRBJ2-2; 13 nucleotides line up with TRBD2. This CDR3 has 16 residues. Germline V CDR1 and CDR2: WSHSY, SAAADI. V trimming: 2 bases; J trimming: 7 bases; junction bases outside the gene matches: 4. This chain's CDR3 is CASSEGTSGIGGELFF. The CDR3 bases are TGCGCCAGCAGTGAGGGGACTAGCGGGATAGGCGGGGAGCTGTTTTTT.

This clonotype turned up a few times. The chain recombines TRBV30 with TRBJ2-1; TRBD1 is a possible D gene (5 bases). The germline CDR1 and CDR2 sequences are GTSNPN and SVGIG (reference sequence). The CDR3 is 16 residues long. The V end lost 0 bases, the J end lost 6 bases, and 18 bases lay between the germline ends. CDR3 nucleotide sequence: TGTGCCTGGAGTGTATTTTTCGGTCGGACACCCAATGAGCAGTTCTTC. Its translation: CAWSVFFGRTPNEQFF.

On this clonotype: A much larger clone is a single base away; this may be a read error. The V and J genes are TRBV9 and TRBJ2-3; D gene uncertain. CDR3 length equals 13 residues. Germline V lookup: CDR1 SGDLS, CDR2 YYNGEE. Trimming left V 3 bases short and J 7 bases short, with 12 bases between. CDR3 in DNA: TGTGCCAGCAGCGAAACCCCTGGATATACGCAGTATTTT. The encoded protein is CASSETPGYTQYF.

This clonotype was counted between two and nine times. The chain recombines TRBV5-1 with TRBJ2-7; 7 bases match TRBD1. Germline loops: CDR1 SGHRS, CDR2 YFSETQ. V dropped 4 bases and J dropped 6; count of bases not matched to a gene: 10. The CDR3 runs 14 residues. The DNA for the CDR3 is TGCGCCAGCAGCATACGGGACAGCACGCCCGAGCAGTACTTC. Amino acid sequence: CASSIRDSTPEQYF.